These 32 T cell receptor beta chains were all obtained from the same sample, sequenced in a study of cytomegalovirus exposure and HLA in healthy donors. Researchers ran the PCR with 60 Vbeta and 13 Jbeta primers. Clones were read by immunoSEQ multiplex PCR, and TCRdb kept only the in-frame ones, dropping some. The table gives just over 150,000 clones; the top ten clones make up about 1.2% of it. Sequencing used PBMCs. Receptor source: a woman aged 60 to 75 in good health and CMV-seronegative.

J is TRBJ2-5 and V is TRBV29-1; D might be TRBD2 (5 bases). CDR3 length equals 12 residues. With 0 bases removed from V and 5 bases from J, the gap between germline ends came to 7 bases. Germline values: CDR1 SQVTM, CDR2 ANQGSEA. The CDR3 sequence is CSVEDGDETQYF. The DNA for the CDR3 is TGCAGCGTTGAAGACGGGGATGAGACCCAGTACTTC.

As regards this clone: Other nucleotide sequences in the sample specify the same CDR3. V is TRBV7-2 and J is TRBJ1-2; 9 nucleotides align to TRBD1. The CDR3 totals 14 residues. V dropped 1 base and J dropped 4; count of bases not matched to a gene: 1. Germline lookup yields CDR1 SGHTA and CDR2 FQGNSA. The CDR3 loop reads CASSLGQGGYGYTF. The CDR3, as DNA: TGTGCCAGCAGCTTAGGACAGGGGGGCTATGGCTACACCTTC. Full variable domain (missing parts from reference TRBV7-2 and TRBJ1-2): GAGVSQSPSNKVTEKGKDVELRCDPISGHTALYWYRQSLGQGLEFLIYFQGNSAPDKSGLPSDRFSAERTGGSVSTLTIQRTQQEDSAVYLCASSLGQGGYGYTFGSGTRLTVV.

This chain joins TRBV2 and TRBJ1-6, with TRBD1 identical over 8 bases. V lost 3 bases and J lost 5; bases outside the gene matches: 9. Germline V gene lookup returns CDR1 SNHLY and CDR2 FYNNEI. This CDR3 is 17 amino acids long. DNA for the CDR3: TGTGCCAGCAGTGAGGGGCAGGGGGCCCTACATAATTCACCCCTCCACTTT. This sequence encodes CASSEGQGALHNSPLHF.

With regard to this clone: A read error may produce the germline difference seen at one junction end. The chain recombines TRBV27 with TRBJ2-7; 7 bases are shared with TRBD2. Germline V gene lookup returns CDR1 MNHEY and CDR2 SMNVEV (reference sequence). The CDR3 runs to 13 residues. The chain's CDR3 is CASGLAGTYEQYF. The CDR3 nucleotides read TGTGCCAGCGGTTTAGCGGGTACCTACGAGCAGTACTTC.

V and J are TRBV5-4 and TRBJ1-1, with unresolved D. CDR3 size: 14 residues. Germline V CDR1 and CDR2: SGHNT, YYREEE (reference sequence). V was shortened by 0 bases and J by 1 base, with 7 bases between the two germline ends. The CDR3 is CASSLGWANTEAFF. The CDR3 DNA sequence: TGTGCCAGCAGCTTGGGGTGGGCGAACACTGAAGCTTTCTTT.

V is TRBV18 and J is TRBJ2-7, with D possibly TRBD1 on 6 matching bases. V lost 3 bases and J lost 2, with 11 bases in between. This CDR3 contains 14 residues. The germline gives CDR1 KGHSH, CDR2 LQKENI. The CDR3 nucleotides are TGTGCCAGCTCACCGACAGGCGAGGCCTACGAGCAGTACTTC. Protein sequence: CASSPTGEAYEQYF.

The CDR3, as DNA: TGTGCCAGCAGTTATCGGGACAGCTCCTACGAGCAGTACTTC. Amino acids: CASSYRDSSYEQYF. This sequence joins TRBV27 and TRBJ2-7, with 7 bases matching TRBD1. Germline CDR1 and CDR2: MNHEY and SMNVEV (reference sequence). The CDR3 has 14 amino acids. V lost 4 bases, J lost 0 bases, and 3 bases stayed unmatched.

The CDR3 loop reads CASSQPSRGQQETQYF. The CDR3 DNA reads as TGTGCCAGCAGCCAACCGAGCAGGGGGCAGCAAGAGACCCAGTACTTC. This rearrangement joins TRBV7-9 to TRBJ2-5; 8 nucleotides match TRBD1. CDR3 length: 16 amino acids. CDR1 and CDR2 (germline): SEHNR, FQNEAQ (reference sequence). With 5 bases clipped from V and 2 bases from J, the junction kept 10 bases outside the gene matches. The complete variable domain, with remaining parts taken from reference TRBV7-9 and TRBJ2-5, reads DTGVSQNPRHKITKRGQNVTFRCDPISEHNRLYWYRQTLGQGPEFLTYFQNEAQLEKSRLLSDRFSAERPKGSFSTLEIQRTEQGDSAMYLCASSQPSRGQQETQYFGPGTRLLVL.

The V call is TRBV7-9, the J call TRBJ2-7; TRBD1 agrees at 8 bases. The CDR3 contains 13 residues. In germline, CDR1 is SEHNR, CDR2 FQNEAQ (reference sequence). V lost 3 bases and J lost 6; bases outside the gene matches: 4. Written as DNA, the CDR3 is TGTGCCAGCAGCTTTCAGGGGGCGGGCGAGCAGTACTTC. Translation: CASSFQGAGEQYF.

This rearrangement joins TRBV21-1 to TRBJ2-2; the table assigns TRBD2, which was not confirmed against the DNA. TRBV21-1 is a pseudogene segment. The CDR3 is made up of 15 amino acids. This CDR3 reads CASTWGGPNTGELFF. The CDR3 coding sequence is TGTGCCAGCACGTGGGGGGGACCGAACACCGGGGAGCTGTTTTTT.

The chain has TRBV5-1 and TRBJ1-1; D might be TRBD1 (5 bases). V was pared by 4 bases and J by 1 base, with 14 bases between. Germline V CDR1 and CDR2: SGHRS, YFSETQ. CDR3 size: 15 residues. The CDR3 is CASSRGGTSNTEAFF. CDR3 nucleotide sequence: TGCGCCAGCAGCCGGGGAGGGACCTCGAACACTGAAGCTTTCTTT.

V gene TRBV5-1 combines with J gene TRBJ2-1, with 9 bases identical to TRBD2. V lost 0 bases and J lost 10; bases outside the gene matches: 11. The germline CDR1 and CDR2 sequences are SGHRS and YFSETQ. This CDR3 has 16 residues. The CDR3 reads CASSLALSGRPQEQFF. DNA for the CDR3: TGCGCCAGCAGCTTGGCCCTGAGCGGGAGGCCACAAGAGCAGTTCTTC.

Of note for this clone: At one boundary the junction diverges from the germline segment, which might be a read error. The CDR3 loop reads CASSGSSGANVLAF. Here the CDR3 DNA reads TGTGCCAGCAGTGGGAGCTCTGGGGCCAACGTCCTGGCTTTC. This rearrangement joins TRBV2 to TRBJ2-6, with D possibly being TRBD1 (5 bases). Germline assignment: CDR1 SNHLY and CDR2 FYNNEI. This CDR3 contains 14 residues.

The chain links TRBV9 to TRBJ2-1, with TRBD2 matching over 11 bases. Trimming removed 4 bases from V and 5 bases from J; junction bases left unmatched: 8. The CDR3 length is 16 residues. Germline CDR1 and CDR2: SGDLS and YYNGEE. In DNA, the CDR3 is TGTGCCAGCAGCCTTCTACTAGCGGGAGTACACAATGAGCAGTTCTTC. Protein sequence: CASSLLLAGVHNEQFF.

The CDR3 nucleotides read TGTGCCAGCAGCTTATTCGGGGGGGGTGAGTACGATGAGCAGTTCTTC. It is translated as CASSLFGGGEYDEQFF. The J gene is TRBJ2-1, the V gene TRBV7-9; TRBD2 matches at 8 bases. Germline loops: CDR1 SEHNR, CDR2 FQNEAQ (reference sequence). The CDR3 spans 16 residues. V dropped 2 bases and J dropped 8; count of bases not matched to a gene: 11.

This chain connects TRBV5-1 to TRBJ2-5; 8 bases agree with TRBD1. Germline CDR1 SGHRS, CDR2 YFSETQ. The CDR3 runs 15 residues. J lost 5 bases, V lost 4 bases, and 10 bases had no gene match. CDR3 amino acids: CASSPQAGGEETQYF. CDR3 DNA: TGCGCCAGCAGCCCCCAGGCAGGGGGCGAGGAGACCCAGTACTTC.

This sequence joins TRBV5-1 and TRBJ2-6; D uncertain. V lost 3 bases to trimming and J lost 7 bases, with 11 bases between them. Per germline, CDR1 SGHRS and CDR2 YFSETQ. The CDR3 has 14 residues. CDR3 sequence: CASSSFLGANVLTF. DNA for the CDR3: TGCGCCAGCAGCTCTTTTCTGGGCGCCAACGTCCTGACTTTC.

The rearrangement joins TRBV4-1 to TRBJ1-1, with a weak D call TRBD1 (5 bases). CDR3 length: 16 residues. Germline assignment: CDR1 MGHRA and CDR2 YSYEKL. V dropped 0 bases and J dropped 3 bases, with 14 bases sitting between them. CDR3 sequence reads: CASSQDRGRADTEAFF. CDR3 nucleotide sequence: TGCGCCAGCAGCCAAGATAGGGGCAGGGCGGACACTGAAGCTTTCTTT.

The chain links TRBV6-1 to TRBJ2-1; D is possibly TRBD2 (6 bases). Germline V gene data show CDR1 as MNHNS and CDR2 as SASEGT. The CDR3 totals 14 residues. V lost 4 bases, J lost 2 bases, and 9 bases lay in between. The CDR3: CASSVAATYNEQFF. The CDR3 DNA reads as TGTGCCAGCAGTGTAGCGGCCACCTACAATGAGCAGTTCTTC.

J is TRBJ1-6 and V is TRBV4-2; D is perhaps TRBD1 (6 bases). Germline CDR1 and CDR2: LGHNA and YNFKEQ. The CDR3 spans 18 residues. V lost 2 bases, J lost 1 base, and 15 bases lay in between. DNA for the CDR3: TGTGCCAGCAGCCAAAGTACAGGGCGGAAATCCTATAATTCACCCCTCCACTTT. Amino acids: CASSQSTGRKSYNSPLHF.

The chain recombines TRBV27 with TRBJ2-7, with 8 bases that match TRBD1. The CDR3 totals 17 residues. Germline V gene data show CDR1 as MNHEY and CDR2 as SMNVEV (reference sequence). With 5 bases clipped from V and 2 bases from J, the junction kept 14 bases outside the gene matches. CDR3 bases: TGTGCCAGCAGTCAGGGGGCCGGCAATAAACTGGCCTACGAGCAGTACTTC. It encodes CASSQGAGNKLAYEQYF.

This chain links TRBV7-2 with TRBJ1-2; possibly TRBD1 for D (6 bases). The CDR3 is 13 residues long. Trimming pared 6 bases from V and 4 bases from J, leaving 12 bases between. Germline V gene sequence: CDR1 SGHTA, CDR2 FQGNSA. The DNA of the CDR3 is TGTGCCAGCAGGGGGGCCGGGTTCTATGGCTACACCTTC. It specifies CASRGAGFYGYTF.

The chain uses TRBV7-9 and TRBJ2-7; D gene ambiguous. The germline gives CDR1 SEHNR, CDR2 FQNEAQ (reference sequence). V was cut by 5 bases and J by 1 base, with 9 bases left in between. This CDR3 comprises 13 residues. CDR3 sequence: CASSSTDSYEQYF. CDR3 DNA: TGTGCCAGCAGCAGCACAGATTCCTACGAGCAGTACTTC.

CDR3 nucleotide sequence: TGTGCCAGCAGCTGGGGACAGAACACTGAAGCTTTCTTT. It translates to CASSWGQNTEAFF. The chain carries TRBV16 and TRBJ1-1, with D perhaps matching TRBD1 (6 bases). The germline V gene encodes CDR1 KGHSY and CDR2 FQNENV. The V end lost 5 bases, the J end lost 1 base, and 8 bases lay between the germline ends. CDR3 length equals 13 residues.

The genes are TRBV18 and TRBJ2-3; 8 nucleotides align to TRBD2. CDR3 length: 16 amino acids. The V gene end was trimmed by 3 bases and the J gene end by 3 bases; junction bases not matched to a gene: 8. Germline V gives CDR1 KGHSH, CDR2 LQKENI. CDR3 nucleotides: TGTGCCAGCTCACCGTCGATGCGGGGGGCGACAGATACGCAGTATTTT. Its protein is CASSPSMRGATDTQYF. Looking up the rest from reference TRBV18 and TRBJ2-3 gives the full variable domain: NAGVMQNPRHLVRRRGQEARLRCSPMKGHSHVYWYRQLPEEGLKFMVYLQKENIIDESGMPKERFSAEFPKEGPSILRIQQVVRGDSAAYFCASSPSMRGATDTQYFGPGTRLTVL.

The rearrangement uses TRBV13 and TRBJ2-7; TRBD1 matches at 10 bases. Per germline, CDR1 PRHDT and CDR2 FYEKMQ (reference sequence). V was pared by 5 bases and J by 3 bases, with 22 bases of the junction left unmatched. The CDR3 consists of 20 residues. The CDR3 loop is CASSATGTGEEGRSFYEQYF. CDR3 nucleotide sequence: TGTGCCAGCAGCGCAACCGGGACAGGGGAGGAGGGTCGGTCATTCTACGAGCAGTACTTC.

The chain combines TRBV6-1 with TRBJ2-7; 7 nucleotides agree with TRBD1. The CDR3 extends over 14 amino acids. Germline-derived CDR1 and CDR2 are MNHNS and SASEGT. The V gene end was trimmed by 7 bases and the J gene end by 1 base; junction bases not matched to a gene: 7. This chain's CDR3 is CASTSDRDSYEQYF. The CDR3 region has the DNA TGTGCCAGCACCTCTGACAGGGATTCCTACGAGCAGTACTTC.

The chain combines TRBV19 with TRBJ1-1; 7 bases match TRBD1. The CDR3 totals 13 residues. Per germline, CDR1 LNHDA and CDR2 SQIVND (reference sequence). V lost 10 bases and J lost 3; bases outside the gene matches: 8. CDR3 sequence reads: CATNPGGYTEAFF. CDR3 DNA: TGTGCCACCAACCCAGGGGGATACACTGAAGCTTTCTTT.

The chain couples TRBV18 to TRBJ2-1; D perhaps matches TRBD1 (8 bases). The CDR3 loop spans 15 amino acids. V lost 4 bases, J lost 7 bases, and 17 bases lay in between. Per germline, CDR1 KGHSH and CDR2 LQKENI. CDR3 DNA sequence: TGTGCCAGCTCACAGAGTACAGGGGGAGGGAATGAGCAGTTCTTC. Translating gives CASSQSTGGGNEQFF.

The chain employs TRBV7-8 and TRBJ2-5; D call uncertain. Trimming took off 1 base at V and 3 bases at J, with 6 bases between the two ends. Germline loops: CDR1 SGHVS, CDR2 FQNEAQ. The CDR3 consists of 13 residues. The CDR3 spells CASSLGGKETQYF. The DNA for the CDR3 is TGTGCCAGCAGCTTAGGAGGTAAAGAGACCCAGTACTTC.

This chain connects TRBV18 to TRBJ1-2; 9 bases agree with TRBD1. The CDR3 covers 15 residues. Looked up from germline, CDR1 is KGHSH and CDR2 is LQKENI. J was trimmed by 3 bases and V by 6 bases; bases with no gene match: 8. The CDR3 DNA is TGTGCCAGCTCGGGACAGGGATATAGCGACTATGGCTACACCTTC. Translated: CASSGQGYSDYGYTF.

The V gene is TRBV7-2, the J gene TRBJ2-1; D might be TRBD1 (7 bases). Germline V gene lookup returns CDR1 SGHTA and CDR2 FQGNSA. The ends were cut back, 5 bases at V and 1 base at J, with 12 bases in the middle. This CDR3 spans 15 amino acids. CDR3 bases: TGTGCCAGCAGCCGGGGGACAGCGTCCTACAATGAGCAGTTCTTC. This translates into CASSRGTASYNEQFF.